The present entry profiles one TCR beta chain with its context. Its antigen is not yet known. Base quality data are lacking; no much larger clone is found one base away. The CDR3 starts with the cysteine, ends with the phenylalanine, and has 15 residues. Just the 45-base CDR3 DNA is kept, in frame starting at base 1. The germline V gene encodes CDR1 KGHSH and CDR2 LQKENI. Germline trimming: 6 bases from V, 3 bases from J; junction bases outside gene matches: 8. The entry originates in a study of TIL therapy for anti-PD-1-resistant metastatic lung cancer (dated by TCRdb to 2020 to 2023). Turning to the overall study: Tumors were collected before any PD-1/PD-L1 blockade, after which patients were given nivolumab, and patients who progressed were given lymphodepletion, an infusion of expanded TIL and IL-2. Enrolled patients had a median age of about 53 years (range 38-75) and a median tumor PD-L1 proportion score of around 6%. Most of the cohort had lung adenocarcinoma, a handful of tumors were EGFR-mutant and two were ALK-rearranged, and half of the patients were current or former smokers. A median non-synonymous tumor mutation burden of around 1.5 mutations per megabase was determined across the cohort by whole-exome sequencing. Clonotypes were tracked across tumor, expanded TIL product and serial blood samples by T cell receptor beta sequencing of tumor and peripheral blood.

Results the study describes overall, beyond this receptor: Because the cohort was highly selected, with more treatment-naive, never-smoker and oncogene-addicted patients than is typical, generalizability is limited. The study protocol defined all tumor marker inferences as exploratory. Clonotypes from the infused TIL partially replaced the baseline peripheral repertoire and then declined over months, and persistence showed no apparent association with response.

TCR beta CDR3 regions were amplified from genomic DNA by bias-controlled multiplex PCR with the immunoSEQ v3 hsTCRB kit. TCR libraries were sequenced on an Illumina NextSeq 500 to about 2 million read pairs for survey level or about 5-6.5 million for deep level. The authors' pipeline ran thus. The immunoSEQ Analyzer software assigned V, D and J genes, filtered out non-productive sequences, and reported clonality. Repertoires were compared using productive Simpson clonality and Morisita overlap index of productive TRB rearrangements between infused TIL and blood. The absolute count of a clonotype in blood was estimated by multiplying the lymphocyte count by the CD3+ fraction and by the productive frequency of the clone. Not all clones reach the TCRdb copy of this immuneACCESS table, which keeps in-frame sequences only. Checked studies attribute under half of the gap to unresolved V genes and leave the rest unexplained. For V, J and clone size, that table is used; D and trimming come from the DNA. This sample gives about 59,000 clones in total; 80% to 90% of them show up just once. 2.9% of the sample lies in the top ten.

This sample's time point label indicates: pre-treatment sample, taken before nivolumab and TIL therapy. Adults with stage 4 NSCLC were enrolled in a dual-center phase I trial from 2017 to January 2020. Samples were obtained from a single-arm, open-label phase I trial in which tumor-infiltrating lymphocyte therapy with nivolumab was evaluated in advanced non-small cell lung cancer. Blood mononuclear cells were isolated from EDTA tubes by Ficoll gradient and were snap-frozen as pellets, and DNA was extracted with a Qiagen mini-prep kit. The receptor comes from a person between 25 and 80 years old with non-small cell lung cancer. The sample was blood, taken at baseline. Here the chain combines TRBV18 and TRBJ1-1, with 9 junctional bases fitting TRBD1. The CDR3 loop reads CASSKQGAGYTEAFF. The DNA sequence follows: TGTGCCAGCTCGAAACAGGGGGCCGGGTACACTGAAGCTTTCTTT.